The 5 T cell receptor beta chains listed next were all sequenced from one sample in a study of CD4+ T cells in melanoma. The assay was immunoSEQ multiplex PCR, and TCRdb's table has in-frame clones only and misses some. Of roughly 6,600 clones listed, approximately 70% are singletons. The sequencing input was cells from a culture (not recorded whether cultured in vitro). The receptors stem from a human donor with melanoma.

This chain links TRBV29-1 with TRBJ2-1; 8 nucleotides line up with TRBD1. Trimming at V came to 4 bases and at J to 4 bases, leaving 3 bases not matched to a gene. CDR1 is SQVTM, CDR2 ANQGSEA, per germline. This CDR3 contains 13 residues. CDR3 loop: CSVVGQGYNEQFF. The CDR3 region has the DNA TGCAGCGTTGTTGGACAGGGATACAATGAGCAGTTCTTC.

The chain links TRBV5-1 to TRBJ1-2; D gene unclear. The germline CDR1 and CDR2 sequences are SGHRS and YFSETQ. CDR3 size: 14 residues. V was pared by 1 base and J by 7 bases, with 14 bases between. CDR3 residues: CASSLKGTMSGYTF. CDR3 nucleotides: TGCGCCAGCAGCTTGAAAGGAACGATGTCTGGCTACACCTTC. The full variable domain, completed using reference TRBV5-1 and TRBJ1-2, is KAGVTQTPRYLIKTRGQQVTLSCSPISGHRSVSWYQQTPGQGLQFLFEYFSETQRNKGNFPGRFSGRQFSNSRSEMNVSTLELGDSALYLCASSLKGTMSGYTFGSGTRLTVV.

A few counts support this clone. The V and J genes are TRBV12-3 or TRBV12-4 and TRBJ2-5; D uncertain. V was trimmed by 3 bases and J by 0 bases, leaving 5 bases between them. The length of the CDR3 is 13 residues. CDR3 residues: CASSFTDQETQYF. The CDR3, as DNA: TGTGCCAGCAGTTTCACAGACCAAGAGACCCAGTACTTC.

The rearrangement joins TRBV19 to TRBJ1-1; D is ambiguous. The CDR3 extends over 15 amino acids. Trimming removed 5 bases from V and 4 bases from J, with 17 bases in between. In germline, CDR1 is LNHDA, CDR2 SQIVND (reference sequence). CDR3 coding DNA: TGTGCCAGTAGTCAAGAACACTCCGGGAGCACTGAAGCTTTCTTT. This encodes CASSQEHSGSTEAFF.

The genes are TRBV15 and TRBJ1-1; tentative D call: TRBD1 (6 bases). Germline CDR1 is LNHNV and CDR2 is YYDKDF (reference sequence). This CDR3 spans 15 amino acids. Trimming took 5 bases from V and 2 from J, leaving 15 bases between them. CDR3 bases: TGTGCCACCAGCGCAGACAGGTTGGGCAACACTGAAGCTTTCTTT. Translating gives CATSADRLGNTEAFF.